This note documents a single T cell receptor beta chain sequence. Its antigen is undetermined. Germline is not matched at one junction end, which may reflect a read error. This sample was taken from a study of identifying expanded T cells in peripheral blood. Notes on the study in general: Technical replicates showed around 1.2 changed clones; two weeks about 16; four weeks 19. Clone count variance between roughly 2-week samples rose with total template count.

Germline values: CDR1 MNHNY, CDR2 SVGAGI (reference sequence). This CDR3 contains 12 residues. No infections or other immune events were documented during collection. Measured with immunoSEQ multiplex PCR; TCRdb has only the in-frame clones, and not every one. In the table there are about 90,000 clones, roughly 86% of which are singletons. The sequence derives from a person aged 18-70 years in good health. The V and J genes are TRBV6-6 and TRBJ2-3; 7 bases map to TRBD1. Sequencing was performed on blood. The CDR3 DNA reads TGTGCCAGCAGTAACGACCCCGACAGGGACAGTTTT. Protein: CASSNDPDRDSF.